One and the same sample provided the 28 T cell receptor beta chains below, sequenced in a study of T cells after somatic rescue of genetic block. Data came from immunoSEQ multiplex PCR; TCRdb stores just in-frame clones and leaves some out. The top ten clones hold more than 25% of a sample with approximately 14,000 clones, roughly 70% of them seen once. What was sequenced was peripheral blood mononuclear cells (PBMCs). The receptors shown here come from a man aged 18 to 29.

The V gene is TRBV6-4, the J gene TRBJ2-1; 12 bases align to TRBD2. Germline V CDR1 and CDR2: MRHNA, SNTAGT. The CDR3 consists of 14 residues. Germline trimming cut 6 bases from V and 7 bases from J; bases unmatched to any gene: 4. DNA of the CDR3: TGTGCCAGCAGGAGACTAGCGGGAGATAATGAGCAGTTCTTC. Translated, it gives CASRRLAGDNEQFF.

This clone is medium-sized by share. The chain couples TRBV4-1 to TRBJ1-5, with a weak D call TRBD1 (6 bases). Germline loops: CDR1 MGHRA, CDR2 YSYEKL. Deletions cut 1 base from V and 2 bases from J, with 15 bases between. This CDR3 has 17 residues. Here the CDR3 reads CASSQGGRSHGNQPQHF. Here the CDR3 DNA reads TGCGCCAGCAGCCAAGGGGGGCGCAGTCACGGCAATCAGCCCCAGCATTTT.

V usage is TRBV28 and J usage is TRBJ2-5, with D unclear. The CDR3 contains 12 residues. Germline V gene lookup returns CDR1 MDHEN and CDR2 SYDVKM. V dropped 6 bases and J dropped 5 bases, with 10 bases sitting between them. For the CDR3, the DNA is TGTGCCAGCAGCCTTTACCGGGAGACCCAGTACTTC. It yields the protein CASSLYRETQYF.

This chain links TRBV6-5 with TRBJ1-5; a weak D match, TRBD1 (5 bases). Trimming left V 6 bases short and J 4 bases short, with 16 bases between. This CDR3 is 15 amino acids long. Germline CDR1 is MNHEY and CDR2 is SVGAGI. The chain's CDR3 is CASRSFGGVNQPQHF. The DNA of the CDR3 is TGTGCCAGCAGGTCGTTCGGGGGGGTGAATCAGCCCCAGCATTTT.

The rearrangement joins TRBV6-6 to TRBJ1-4; D may be TRBD1 (6 bases). Germline lookup yields CDR1 MNHNY and CDR2 SVGAGI (reference sequence). The germline V and J ends were trimmed by 2 bases and 4 bases, with 8 bases remaining between them. The CDR3 is 14 amino acids. The CDR3 here is CASSYTGYNEKLFF. The CDR3, as DNA: TGTGCCAGCAGTTACACAGGGTATAATGAAAAACTGTTTTTT.

This chain connects TRBV28 to TRBJ2-7, with TRBD2 as a possible D gene (5 bases). Trimming left V 2 bases short and J 6 bases short, with 14 bases between. The CDR3 is 14 amino acids. Germline CDR1 and CDR2: MDHEN and SYDVKM. The CDR3 loop is CASSLPGMGFEQYF. In nucleotides, the CDR3 is TGTGCCAGCAGTTTACCGGGAATGGGATTCGAGCAGTACTTC.

This clone is large by share. The V call is TRBV6-6, the J call TRBJ1-2; D possibly corresponds to TRBD1 (5 bases). Trimming removed 2 bases from V and 2 bases from J, with 9 bases in between. This CDR3 contains 14 residues. The V gene's germline CDR1 is MNHNY and CDR2 SVGAGI (reference sequence). The DNA for the CDR3 is TGTGCCAGCAGTTACGAAGGGGCCAACTATGGCTACACCTTC. Encoded protein: CASSYEGANYGYTF.

A single count supports this clone. The chain links TRBV6-5 to TRBJ2-5; maybe TRBD2 (7 bases). Per the germline V gene, CDR1 is MNHEY and CDR2 is SVGAGI. The CDR3 is 15 amino acids. The germline V and J ends were trimmed by 2 bases and 5 bases, with 15 bases remaining between them. The DNA for the CDR3 is TGTGCCAGCAGTTACGCCGTGGGGGGGCGGGAGACCCAGTACTTC. This codes for CASSYAVGGRETQYF.

V and J are TRBV15 and TRBJ2-7; 9 nucleotides line up with TRBD2. Trimming removed 1 base from V and 4 bases from J; junction bases left unmatched: 8. There are 16 residues in the CDR3. CDR1 and CDR2 from the germline V gene are LNHNV and YYDKDF (reference sequence). The CDR3, as DNA: TGTGCCACCAGCAGAGTGTCTAGCGGGAAACGGTACGAGCAGTACTTC. Residues: CATSRVSSGKRYEQYF.

This clone appeared a single time. The chain has TRBV2 and TRBJ2-5; 10 nucleotides align to TRBD1. The CDR3 length is 16 residues. Germline V CDR1 and CDR2: SNHLY, FYNNEI. V shed 5 bases, J shed 1 base, and the junction held 7 bases outside the gene matches. The CDR3 nucleotides read TGTGCCAGCAGTTTTGCGGGACAGGGGTCCCAAGAGACCCAGTACTTC. It specifies CASSFAGQGSQETQYF.

The genes are TRBV23-1 and TRBJ2-5, with 12 bases lining up with TRBD2. TRBV23-1 is annotated as an ORF whose role is uncertain. The CDR3 has 16 residues. Trimming at V came to 1 base and at J to 3 bases, leaving 3 bases not matched to a gene. DNA for the CDR3: TGCGCCAGCAGTCAATGCGGACTAGCGGGAAAAGAGACCCAGTACTTC. Protein sequence: CASSQCGLAGKETQYF.

The rearrangement links TRBV15 to TRBJ2-7; 9 nucleotides align to TRBD2. The germline V gene has CDR1 LNHNV and CDR2 YYDKDF (reference sequence). The CDR3 sequence is 16 residues long. Germline trimming cut 3 bases from V and 2 bases from J; bases unmatched to any gene: 8. The CDR3 nucleotides are TGTGCCACCAGCAGTGTCATAGCGGGAGCCCCCTACGAGCAGTACTTC. Encoded protein: CATSSVIAGAPYEQYF.

This clone was observed once. The V gene is TRBV18, the J gene TRBJ2-3; D tentatively reads TRBD1 or TRBD2 (6 bases each). V was clipped by 6 bases and J by 2 bases, with 18 bases between them. This CDR3 is 16 amino acids long. Germline CDR1 KGHSH, CDR2 LQKENI. CDR3 region: CASSYTGRGATDTQYF. CDR3 nucleotides: TGTGCCAGCTCTTACACGGGTAGGGGGGCCACAGATACGCAGTATTTT.

The chain combines TRBV7-2 with TRBJ2-2; 12 bases fit TRBD2. This CDR3 region has 18 residues. J was trimmed by 1 base and V by 1 base; bases with no gene match: 4. CDR1 is SGHTA and CDR2 is FQGNSA in the germline V gene. The DNA for the CDR3 is TGTGCCAGCAGCTTAGTGCCGGGACTAGCGGGGAACACCGGGGAGCTGTTTTTT. Residues: CASSLVPGLAGNTGELFF.

This rearrangement joins TRBV11-2 to TRBJ2-3, with TRBD2 matching over 8 bases. This CDR3 has 15 amino acids. CDR1 and CDR2 from the germline V gene are SGHAT and FQNNGV. After removal of 4 bases from V and 3 bases from J, the junction contained 6 bases not matched to a gene. CDR3 protein: CASSSVGLGTDTQYF. In DNA form, the CDR3 reads TGTGCCAGCAGCTCGGTGGGACTAGGAACAGATACGCAGTATTTT.

The genes are TRBV30 and TRBJ1-2, with D hard to call. The ends were cut back, 4 bases at V and 6 bases at J, with 15 bases in the middle. Looked up from germline, CDR1 is GTSNPN and CDR2 is SVGIG (reference sequence). The CDR3 covers 13 residues. The CDR3 DNA follows: TGTGCCTGGATTCCGAATAAATTCGATGGCTACACCTTC. Translating it yields CAWIPNKFDGYTF.

This chain connects TRBV28 to TRBJ1-1; 10 bases match TRBD1. After removal of 5 bases from V and 2 bases from J, the junction contained 5 bases not matched to a gene. This CDR3 is 15 amino acids long. Germline loops: CDR1 MDHEN, CDR2 SYDVKM. In DNA form, the CDR3 reads TGTGCCAGCAGTCTAGGGACAGGGGCTAACACTGAAGCTTTCTTT. Translation gives CASSLGTGANTEAFF.

The V and J genes are TRBV29-1 and TRBJ1-2, with TRBD1 as a possible D gene (5 bases). This CDR3 has 15 amino acids. CDR1 SQVTM and CDR2 ANQGSEA come from the germline V gene. Deletions cut 8 bases from V and 8 bases from J, with 27 bases between. CDR3 DNA: TGCAGCACCCCAGGAGGCCAGGGAAATTTTCGCGGCTACACCTTC. Translating it yields CSTPGGQGNFRGYTF.

The rearrangement links TRBV7-8 to TRBJ2-1, with 15 bases that match TRBD2. CDR3 size: 14 residues. Germline V lookup: CDR1 SGHVS, CDR2 FQNEAQ. J was trimmed by 15 bases and V by 5 bases; bases with no gene match: 8. CDR3 sequence reads: CASSPGLAGGMGFF. The CDR3 DNA follows: TGTGCCAGCAGCCCCGGACTAGCGGGGGGGATGGGGTTCTTC.

This chain links TRBV6-6 with TRBJ1-6, with TRBD1 as a possible D gene (5 bases). The germline V gene encodes CDR1 MNHNY and CDR2 SVGAGI (reference sequence). V dropped 1 base and J dropped 6 bases, with 7 bases sitting between them. This CDR3 region has 14 residues. Here the CDR3 DNA reads TGTGCCAGCAGTTACTTAGACAGTAATTCACCCCTCCACTTT. Encoded protein: CASSYLDSNSPLHF.

This clone came up once. The chain combines TRBV21-1 with TRBJ1-5. TRBV21-1 is marked as a pseudogene. The CDR3 is 15 residues long. The CDR3 here is CASSKERVKDQPQHF. The CDR3 nucleotides are TGTGCCAGCAGCAAAGAACGGGTCAAGGATCAGCCCCAGCATTTT.

The chain uses TRBV29-1 and TRBJ2-3, with TRBD2 as a possible D gene (6 bases). The CDR3 spans 14 residues. Trimming pared 4 bases from V and 3 bases from J, leaving 14 bases between. Germline CDR1 is SQVTM and CDR2 is ANQGSEA. The CDR3 is CSVAGLEGTDTQYF. The CDR3 coding sequence is TGCAGCGTTGCGGGTTTGGAGGGAACAGATACGCAGTATTTT.

V and J are TRBV5-1 and TRBJ2-2; D unresolved. This CDR3 has 13 residues. The germline V gene has CDR1 SGHRS and CDR2 YFSETQ. V lost 0 bases and J 1 base, leaving 1 base between the germline ends. The CDR3 nucleotides are TGCGCCAGCAGCTTGGGGAACACCGGGGAGCTGTTTTTT. As protein: CASSLGNTGELFF.

The chain uses TRBV6-1 and TRBJ2-5, with TRBD2 matching over 9 bases. This CDR3 has 18 residues. Germline loops: CDR1 MNHNS, CDR2 SASEGT. The J segment lost 4 bases and the V segment lost 4 bases, leaving 16 bases of the junction unmatched. CDR3 loop: CASSGGRLAGTTRETQYF. As DNA, the CDR3 is TGTGCCAGCAGTGGGGGTCGCCTAGCGGGAACCACACGAGAGACCCAGTACTTC.

The chain uses TRBV6-5 and TRBJ1-2, with a tentative D call TRBD1 (5 bases). CDR1 is MNHEY, CDR2 SVGAGI, per germline. This CDR3 region has 14 residues. V shed 0 bases and J shed 4 bases, with 9 bases lying between them. The CDR3 sequence is CASSYSAGLYGYTF. The CDR3 nucleotides are TGTGCCAGCAGTTACTCGGCAGGGCTCTATGGCTACACCTTC.

CDR3 sequence: CASSPTGGLSYEQYF. The CDR3 DNA sequence: TGTGCCAGCAGTCCCACAGGGGGCCTCTCCTACGAGCAGTACTTC. The V and J genes are TRBV28 and TRBJ2-7; 9 bases align to TRBD1. The trim removed 5 bases at V and 0 bases at J, leaving 5 bases unmatched. The germline gives CDR1 MDHEN, CDR2 SYDVKM. This CDR3 has 15 residues.

The sample holds a few counts of this clone. J is TRBJ2-6 and V is TRBV19; D remains ambiguous. The CDR3 loop spans 18 amino acids. Germline V gene data show CDR1 as LNHDA and CDR2 as SQIVND (reference sequence). V lost 1 base and J 0 bases, leaving 13 bases between the germline ends. This CDR3 is CASSIAAQRSSGANVLTF. Written as DNA, the CDR3 is TGTGCCAGTAGTATAGCTGCGCAAAGGAGCTCTGGGGCCAACGTCCTGACTTTC.

The chain is built from TRBV19 and TRBJ2-2, with D hard to call. The CDR3 is 13 residues long. Trimming stripped 9 bases from V and 0 bases from J, with 8 bases between. Germline V gene data show CDR1 as LNHDA and CDR2 as SQIVND (reference sequence). The CDR3: CASPTPNTGELFF. The CDR3, as DNA: TGTGCCAGCCCGACACCGAACACCGGGGAGCTGTTTTTT.